This TCR beta chain originates from a study of shared clonotypes between healthy human individuals (dated by TCRdb to the early 2020s). At the level of the whole study: A few men and two women, aged 18 to 49 years, made up the cohort. Libraries were prepared and TCR repertoires were sequenced by different laboratories using diverse techniques, in order to increase sequencing depth and limit assay-specific biases. For each donor, three plates each were used for CD4 naive and CD4 memory, two plates were used for CD8 naive, and one plate was used for CD8 memory. Blood TCR repertoires of about five healthy adults were deeply sequenced to estimate repertoire size and the extent of clonotype sharing between individuals. Each donor's leukapheresis produced roughly between roughly 0.85 and 10 billion PBMCs. Findings and caveats that apply to the study as a whole: Higher generation probabilities were observed for clonotypes shared by all four sorted-subset donors than for non-shared clonotypes. Because the study included a small number of donors, the genetic and exposure-history diversity represented was limited. Pairwise subsampling led to the expectation that sequencing depth would affect the degree of clonotype sharing among donors. Naive subsets generally had larger estimated clonotype richness than memory subsets did. Even with the large sequencing depth, rarefaction of the sorted-subset datasets indicated that sequencing was incomplete. When several donors were compared, the shared fraction of clonotypes was about 5% for naive CD4, approximately 3.3% for naive CD8, roughly 2.5% for memory CD4, and roughly 0.43% for memory CD8. Only blood was sampled, and tissue TCR repertoires likely differ from those in blood.

Donors were healthy HIV-negative adults with no recently reported acute infections or vaccinations. Only Caucasian adults living in Nashville, Tennessee, USA were represented among the donors. CD4+ T cells were enriched by magnetic negative selection, after which naive cells were positively selected on CD45RA and the negative fraction was taken as the memory subset. Blood was collected by leukapheresis, and PBMCs were isolated by Ficoll-Histopaque density gradient centrifugation and then cryopreserved in liquid nitrogen vapor phase. Analytical flow cytometry was used to check the purity and quantity of every magnetically sorted T cell population. Genomic DNA was isolated from each sorted fraction and quantified by UV absorbance on a Nanodrop 2000c. Using the deep immunoSEQ assay, TCR CDR3 regions were amplified from genomic DNA by multiplex PCR. Extracted genomic DNA from each cell subset was distributed evenly across all wells of several immunoSEQ 96-well plates, and each plate was treated as a replicate. For sorted subsets, around 200 ng genomic DNA, equal to about 30,000 T cell genomes, was loaded into each replicate PCR. The purified libraries were quantified using a Qubit 3.0 fluorometer, sized with a Bioanalyzer 2100, and then quantified again using the KAPA Library Quantification kit. Every immunoSEQ 96-well plate was sequenced on a separate single-read 150-cycle Illumina NextSeq 550 flow cell. The study's processing was this. Because the immunoSEQ output held only junctional sequences and lacked quality scores, the filtering could not match the filtering applied to full-length reads. Sequences were annotated with PyIR, a Python wrapper for IgBLAST v1.9, and V/J genes and CDR3 were assigned using IMGT germline references. Reads with weak V/J assignments (E-value above 1e-6), missing CDR3, stop codons, out-of-frame junctions, or ambiguous translated residues were removed. V3J clonotypes were defined as sequences sharing an identical inferred V gene, J gene, and CDR3 amino acid sequence. Percentage overlap between repertoires was calculated by dividing the number of shared unique clonotypes by the size of the smaller repertoire. Repertoire richness was assessed with RTK rarefaction, the Chao1 estimator, and Recon v2.1 estimates of unobserved clonotypes. Generation probabilities for all TCRbeta clonotypes obtained by the gDNA method from a handful of donors were computed using OLGA. Not all clones reach the TCRdb copy of this immuneACCESS table, which keeps in-frame sequences only. Checked studies attribute under half of the gap to unresolved V genes and leave the rest unexplained. The V and J calls and clone size come from that table; D and trimming were worked out from the DNA. The sample table shows roughly 1,500,000 clones, and 95% to 99% are seen once. The ten largest clones add up to roughly 0.42% of the sample.

In regard to this clone: Its antigen is still unknown. Within one base of it there is no much larger clone, and no base qualities were kept.

For CDR1 and CDR2, the germline V gene lists SGHRS and YFSETQ. The CDR3 runs 13 amino acids, cysteine and phenylalanine included. CDR3 DNA only is kept here, 39 bases in frame from base 1. Cut back by 0 bases and 5 bases, the V and J ends lie 9 bases apart. The source of this sequence is a man aged 25 to 45 in good health. The sequence links TRBV5-1 to TRBJ2-7; 5 matching bases give a weak D call of TRBD2. The source material was naive CD4+ T cells sorted from blood. Sample cell subset or site, as interpreted from the label and publication: CD45RA+ positively selected. DNA sequence: TGCGCCAGCAGCTTGGGAGGGTATGACGAGCAGTACTTC. This yields the protein CASSLGGYDEQYF.